The T cell receptor beta chain under discussion was sequenced for a study of blood T cell repertoires in COVID-19. The CDR3 sequence is 14 residues long. Trimming took off 2 bases at V and 2 bases at J, with 9 bases between the two ends. Germline CDR1 is MNHEY and CDR2 is SVGEGT. The table came from immunoSEQ multiplex PCR; TCRdb's copy has only in-frame clones and leaves some out. The sample yields tens of thousands of clones, roughly nine tenths seen once. This sequence joins TRBV6-2 or TRBV6-3 and TRBJ1-1; the D is unclear. The specimen was peripheral blood. This clonotype was sampled from a woman between 50 and 59 years old with active COVID-19. The CDR3 sequence is CASSYGGLNTEAFF. The DNA for the CDR3 is TGTGCCAGCAGTTACGGTGGGCTTAACACTGAAGCTTTCTTT.